This paragraph reports one TCR beta chain. The antigen remains unidentified. Some clones are missing from TCRdb's copy, which holds only in-frame ones; the method was immunoSEQ multiplex PCR. Of some 1,900,000 clones detected, about 94% appear once; the ten largest clones hold approximately 1.2%. The naive CD8 fraction comprised CD45RO-negative cells positively selected for CCR7 and excluded terminally differentiated effector memory CD45RA+ cells. This record belongs to a study of shared clonotypes between healthy human individuals. The study, taken as a whole, reports: The study generally estimated greater richness for naive than memory subsets.

Trimming removed 3 bases from V and 2 bases from J; junction bases left unmatched: 12. The CDR3 has 17 residues. Germline V lookup: CDR1 SGHRS, CDR2 YFSETQ. The specimen sequenced was naive CD8+ T cells sorted from blood. The chain has TRBV5-1 and TRBJ2-7; 9 positions match TRBD1. The clonotype originates from a man aged 18 to 29 in good health. The CDR3 coding sequence is TGCGCCAGCAGCTGGGATAAAAAAGGACAGGGGACCTACGAGCAGTACTTC. Protein: CASSWDKKGQGTYEQYF. Full variable domain (missing parts from reference TRBV5-1 and TRBJ2-7): KAGVTQTPRYLIKTRGQQVTLSCSPISGHRSVSWYQQTPGQGLQFLFEYFSETQRNKGNFPGRFSGRQFSNSRSEMNVSTLELGDSALYLCASSWDKKGQGTYEQYFGPGTRLTVT.